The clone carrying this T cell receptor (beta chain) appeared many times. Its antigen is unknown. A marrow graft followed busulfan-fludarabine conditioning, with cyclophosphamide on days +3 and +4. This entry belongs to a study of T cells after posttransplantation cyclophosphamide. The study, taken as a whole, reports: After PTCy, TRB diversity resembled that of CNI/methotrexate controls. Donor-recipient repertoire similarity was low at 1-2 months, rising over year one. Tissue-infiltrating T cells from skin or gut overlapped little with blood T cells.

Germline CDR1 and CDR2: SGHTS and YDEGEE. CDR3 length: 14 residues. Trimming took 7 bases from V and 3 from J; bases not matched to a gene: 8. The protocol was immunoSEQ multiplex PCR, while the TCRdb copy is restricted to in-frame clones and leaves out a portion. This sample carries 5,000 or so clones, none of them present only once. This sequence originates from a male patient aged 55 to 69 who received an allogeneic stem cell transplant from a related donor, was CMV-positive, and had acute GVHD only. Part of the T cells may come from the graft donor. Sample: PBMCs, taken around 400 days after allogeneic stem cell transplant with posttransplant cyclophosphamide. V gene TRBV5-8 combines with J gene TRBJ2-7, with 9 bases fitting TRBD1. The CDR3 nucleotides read TGTGCCAGCCAATACGGGACAGGGTTCTACGAGCAGTACTTC. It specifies CASQYGTGFYEQYF.